Presented here are 20 T cell receptor beta chains from one specimen sequenced in a study of T cells in Graves' hyperthyroidism and ophthalmopathy. TCR beta CDR3 sequences were amplified from RNA transcripts. The study used the HTBI primer set for a first-round RT-PCR of the TCR CDR3. Using its own MiXCR run on the multiplex PCR reads, TCRdb lists one record per CDR3 protein. The sample consists of roughly 800,000 distinct CDR3 sequences, more than 30% of them appearing once. Sequencing was done on a sample of blood. These receptors were obtained from a man aged 18 to 29 with Graves' hyperthyroidism.

This clonotype was picked up a small number of times. V and J are TRBV9 and TRBJ1-1; D is ambiguous. The CDR3 extends over 13 amino acids. The ends were cut back, 0 bases at V and 10 bases at J, with 13 bases in the middle. Germline V gene data show CDR1 as SGDLS and CDR2 as YYNGEE. CDR3 region: CASSVEAGSGAFF. CDR3 nucleotides: TGTGCCAGCAGCGTAGAAGCCGGCAGTGGAGCTTTCTTT. The whole variable domain, filled in from reference TRBV9 and TRBJ1-1, reads DSGVTQTPKHLITATGQRVTLRCSPRSGDLSVYWYQQSLDQGLQFLIQYYNGEERAKGNILERFSAQQFPDLHSELNLSSLELGDSALYFCASSVEAGSGAFFGQGTRLTVV.

This chain uses TRBV19 with TRBJ2-7; TRBD1 might be the D (6 bases). V lost 9 bases and J lost 0, with 15 bases in between. The CDR3 is made up of 14 amino acids. Germline-derived CDR1 and CDR2 are LNHDA and SQIVND (reference sequence). CDR3 bases: TGTGCCAGCAGTTCTGGACAGATCTCCTACGAGCAGTACTTC. This translates into CASSSGQISYEQYF.

This clonotype appeared many times. The chain combines TRBV7-2 with TRBJ1-6, with D perhaps matching TRBD1 (6 bases). The germline CDR1 and CDR2 sequences are SGHTA and FQGNSA. CDR3 length equals 14 residues. Trimming took 5 bases from V and 10 from J, leaving 15 bases between them. CDR3 protein: CASSTGSGSSPLHF. The CDR3 nucleotides are TGTGCCAGCAGCACAGGGTCGGGCAGCTCACCCCTCCACTTT.

The chain joins TRBV29-1 to TRBJ1-2, with D perhaps matching TRBD1 (6 bases). The CDR3 runs 13 residues. Trimming removed 8 bases from V and 0 bases from J, with 13 bases in between. Per germline, CDR1 SQVTM and CDR2 ANQGSEA. The CDR3 spells CSLVTGANYGYTF. The CDR3 DNA sequence: TGCAGCTTAGTGACAGGAGCTAACTATGGCTACACCTTC.

This rearrangement joins TRBV9 to TRBJ2-5, with a weak D call TRBD2 (6 bases). V lost 1 base to trimming and J lost 5 bases, with 15 bases between them. Per germline, CDR1 SGDLS and CDR2 YYNGEE. The CDR3 runs to 15 residues. CDR3 DNA: TGTGCCAGCAGCGTACGGCCTAATCGGGGGGAGACCCAGTACTTC. Protein sequence: CASSVRPNRGETQYF.

J is TRBJ2-5 and V is TRBV5-1, with TRBD1 matching 7 bases. CDR1 and CDR2 (germline): SGHRS, YFSETQ. CDR3 length: 15 amino acids. V trimming: 5 bases; J trimming: 8 bases; junction bases outside the gene matches: 15. CDR3 residues: CASSFGTAISGTQYF. CDR3 bases: TGCGCCAGCAGTTTCGGGACAGCTATCTCGGGTACCCAGTACTTC.

This clonotype was observed a few times. The chain couples TRBV7-3 to TRBJ2-5, with 9 nucleotides matching TRBD1. This CDR3 contains 14 residues. Germline values: CDR1 SGHTA, CDR2 FQGTGA. J was trimmed by 4 bases and V by 6 bases; bases with no gene match: 6. The CDR3 nucleotides are TGTGCCAGCAGATCTTTGGACAGGGGAGAGACCCAGTACTTC. Translated: CASRSLDRGETQYF.

This clonotype showed up many times. The V and J genes are TRBV7-9 and TRBJ1-2, with a tentative D call TRBD1 (5 bases). V lost 1 base and J lost 4, with 13 bases in between. The CDR3 is made up of 15 amino acids. Per the germline V gene, CDR1 is SEHNR and CDR2 is FQNEAQ (reference sequence). Here the CDR3 reads CASSLDGDGTYGYTF. The CDR3 DNA is TGTGCCAGCAGCTTAGACGGGGACGGGACCTATGGCTACACCTTC.

J is TRBJ2-6 and V is TRBV9, with D possibly being TRBD1 or TRBD2 (5 bases each). V was shortened by 5 bases and J by 4 bases, with 10 bases between the two germline ends. Germline V gene lookup returns CDR1 SGDLS and CDR2 YYNGEE. CDR3 length: 14 amino acids. The CDR3 sequence: CASSNRDGANVLTF. CDR3 in DNA: TGTGCCAGCAGTAACCGGGACGGGGCCAACGTCCTGACTTTC.

This clonotype was counted at least ten times. This chain joins TRBV15 and TRBJ2-7; D is ambiguous. The CDR3 extends over 13 amino acids. The germline V gene has CDR1 LNHNV and CDR2 YYDKDF (reference sequence). Trimming removed 0 bases at V and 2 bases at J, with 5 bases between. The CDR3 DNA reads TGTGCCACCAGCAGAGACATAACCTACGAGCAGTACTTC. This encodes CATSRDITYEQYF.

The chain couples TRBV20-1 to TRBJ2-5, with 7 bases fitting TRBD2. Germline CDR1 reads DFQATT; CDR2 reads SNEGSKA (reference sequence). The J segment lost 3 bases and the V segment lost 0 bases, leaving 10 bases of the junction unmatched. The length of the CDR3 is 16 residues. The CDR3 protein is CSARDAGEGLKETQYF. CDR3 nucleotides: TGCAGTGCTAGAGACGCGGGTGAGGGACTAAAAGAGACCCAGTACTTC.

The chain joins TRBV6-5 to TRBJ1-3; no firm D call. This CDR3 region has 14 residues. CDR1 is MNHEY, CDR2 SVGAGI, per germline. V dropped 5 bases and J dropped 4 bases, with 12 bases sitting between them. The CDR3 here is CASSADGRGNTIYF. The CDR3 bases are TGTGCCAGCAGTGCCGATGGTAGAGGAAACACCATATATTTT.

This clonotype was counted only a few times. CDR3 protein: CSASPRDRATEAFF. CDR3 in DNA: TGCAGTGCTAGCCCCAGGGACAGGGCCACTGAAGCTTTCTTT. The chain links TRBV20-1 to TRBJ1-1; 9 nucleotides agree with TRBD1. CDR1 and CDR2 (germline): DFQATT, SNEGSKA (reference sequence). Losses at the gene ends were 3 bases for V and 4 bases for J; bases not matched to a gene: 6. This CDR3 region has 14 residues.

A single count supports this clonotype. CDR3 loop: CASSQPVSRGNQPQHF. The CDR3 DNA is TGTGCCAGCAGCCAACCTGTTTCCAGGGGCAATCAGCCCCAGCATTTT. V and J are TRBV6-5 and TRBJ1-5, with D possibly TRBD1 on 5 matching bases. Germline-derived CDR1 and CDR2 are MNHEY and SVGAGI. The length of the CDR3 is 16 residues. V gave up 6 bases and J gave up 2 bases, with 17 bases separating them.

This clonotype was seen ten or more times. The chain joins TRBV10-1 to TRBJ2-7; possibly TRBD1 for D (5 bases). The V gene lost 3 bases and the J gene lost 7 bases, with 10 bases spanning the gap. Germline V lookup: CDR1 WNHNN, CDR2 SYGVQD (reference sequence). This CDR3 region has 12 residues. CDR3 sequence (DNA): TGCGCCAGCAGTGACCAGCCAGGGGAGCAGTACTTC. This translates into CASSDQPGEQYF.

This clonotype was found many times. The V and J genes are TRBV9 and TRBJ1-1; 8 bases line up with TRBD1. Germline-derived CDR1 and CDR2 are SGDLS and YYNGEE. The CDR3 length is 14 residues. Germline trimming cut 7 bases from V and 0 bases from J; bases unmatched to any gene: 5. The CDR3: CASGRTGLNTEAFF. The CDR3 nucleotides are TGTGCCAGCGGACGGACAGGGCTGAACACTGAAGCTTTCTTT.

The CDR3 reads CASSFGQGFEKLFF. CDR3 DNA sequence: TGTGCCAGCAGTTTCGGACAGGGCTTTGAAAAACTGTTTTTT. V usage is TRBV12-3 or TRBV12-4 and J usage is TRBJ1-4, with 8 nucleotides matching TRBD1. The CDR3 is 14 amino acids. V was clipped by 3 bases and J by 7 bases; unmatched bases: 4.

The chain has TRBV6-5 and TRBJ2-7, with 7 bases identical to TRBD2. CDR3 length: 16 amino acids. V trimming: 6 bases; J trimming: 4 bases; junction bases outside the gene matches: 15. CDR1 MNHEY and CDR2 SVGAGI come from the germline V gene. The CDR3 DNA follows: TGTGCCAGCAGCTCGGGAGCCGGGACTACCGAATACGAGCAGTACTTC. The encoded protein is CASSSGAGTTEYEQYF.

This clonotype was seen a few times. The chain is built from TRBV19 and TRBJ1-5; unclear D gene. V was cut by 9 bases and J by 5 bases, with 20 bases left in between. This CDR3 contains 15 residues. The germline V gene has CDR1 LNHDA and CDR2 SQIVND (reference sequence). The CDR3 sequence: CASSYTSGRDQPQHF. CDR3 DNA: TGTGCCAGCAGTTATACCTCCGGGAGGGATCAGCCCCAGCATTTT.

The V call is TRBV29-1, the J call TRBJ2-5, with a tentative D call TRBD1 (5 bases). The CDR3 sequence is 11 residues long. The germline gives CDR1 SQVTM, CDR2 ANQGSEA. The V gene lost 8 bases and the J gene lost 5 bases, with 12 bases spanning the gap. In DNA form, the CDR3 reads TGCAGCACACATAAGGGGGAGACCCAGTACTTC. This encodes CSTHKGETQYF.